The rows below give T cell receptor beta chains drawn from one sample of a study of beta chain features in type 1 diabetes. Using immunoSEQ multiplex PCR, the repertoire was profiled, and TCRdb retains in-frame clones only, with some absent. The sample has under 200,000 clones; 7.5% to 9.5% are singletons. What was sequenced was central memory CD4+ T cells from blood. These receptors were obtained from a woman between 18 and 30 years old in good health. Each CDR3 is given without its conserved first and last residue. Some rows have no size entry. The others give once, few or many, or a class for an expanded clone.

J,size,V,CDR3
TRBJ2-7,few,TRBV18,ASSPNNPSYEQY
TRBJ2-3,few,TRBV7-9,ASRELAGASTDTQY
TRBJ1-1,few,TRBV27,ASRQDPTGRTEAF
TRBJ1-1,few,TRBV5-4,ASSLGGGPNTEAF
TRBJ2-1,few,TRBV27,ASSLNTYNEQF
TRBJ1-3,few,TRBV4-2,ASSQDKIGTTISGNTIY
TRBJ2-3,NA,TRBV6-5,ASSYSGRGPTDTQY
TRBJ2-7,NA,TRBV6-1,ASSAGTGDYEQY
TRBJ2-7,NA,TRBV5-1,ASSLAGGTGVNEQY
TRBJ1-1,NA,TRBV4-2,ASSTGKGTEAF
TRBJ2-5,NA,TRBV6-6,ASSYREGGRETQY
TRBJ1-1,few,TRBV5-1,ASSRQDRGRGSPEAF
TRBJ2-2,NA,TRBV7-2,ASNLDRSNTGELF
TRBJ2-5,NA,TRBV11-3,ASSSDTGTQY
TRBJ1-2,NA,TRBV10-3,AISEPNYGGGYT
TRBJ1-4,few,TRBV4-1,ATREQPNEKLF
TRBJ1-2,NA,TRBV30,AWSGTGGSYGYT
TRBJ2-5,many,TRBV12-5,ASGRDLRGTQY
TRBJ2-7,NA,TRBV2,ASSEEWGHEQY
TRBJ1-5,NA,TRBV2,ASSEEGLSGQPQH
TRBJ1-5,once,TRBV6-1,ASSRTGWGNQPQH
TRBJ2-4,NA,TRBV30,AWSGAGGGIQY
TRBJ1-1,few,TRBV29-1,SGGGDREGKAF
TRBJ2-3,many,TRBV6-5,ASSSPDTQY
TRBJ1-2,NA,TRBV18,ASSPGDRIKNGYT
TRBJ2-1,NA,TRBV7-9,ASSLGVAGTEF
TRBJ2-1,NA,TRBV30,AYATSGSGNEQF
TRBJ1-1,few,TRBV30,AWSRGGTEAF
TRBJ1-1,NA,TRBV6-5,ASSIQGGTEAF
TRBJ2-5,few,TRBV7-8,ASSKGQKETQY
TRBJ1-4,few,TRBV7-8,ASSLAPGHAGKLF
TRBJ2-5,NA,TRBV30,AWALAGAAYQETQY
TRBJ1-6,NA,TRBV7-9,ASSRRQGANSPLH
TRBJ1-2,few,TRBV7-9,ASSLVDRGLAYGYT
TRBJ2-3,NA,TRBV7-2,ASTSYTAGSDTQY
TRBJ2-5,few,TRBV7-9,ASSLAGPETQY
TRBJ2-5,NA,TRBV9,ASSVARGIQETQY
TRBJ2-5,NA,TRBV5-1,ASREPFAGETQY
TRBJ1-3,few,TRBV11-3,ASSKQGISGNTIY